One and the same sample provided the 9 T cell receptor beta chains below, sequenced in a study of blood T cell repertoires in COVID-19. Profiling relied on immunoSEQ multiplex PCR, and the TCRdb table lists in-frame clones only, not all of them. The sample holds about 500,000 clones, roughly 89% seen once. Specimen: peripheral blood. The receptors here all came from a man between 18 and 29 years old with COVID-19, enrolled during active disease.

The CDR3 coding sequence is TGTGCCAGCAGTGAGGCTTATGAAAAACTGTTTTTT. Protein sequence: CASSEAYEKLFF. The J gene is TRBJ1-4, the V gene TRBV6-1; D gene uncertain. The V and J ends lost 3 bases and 6 bases respectively, with 5 bases between them. Looked up from germline, CDR1 is MNHNS and CDR2 is SASEGT. There are 12 residues in the CDR3.

The chain links TRBV6-5 to TRBJ2-1; 8 positions agree with TRBD1. The CDR3 sequence is 15 residues long. Looked up from germline, CDR1 is MNHEY and CDR2 is SVGAGI. V lost 6 bases to trimming and J lost 0 bases; unmatched junction nucleotides: 4. The CDR3 region is CASSVDRGSYNEQFF. CDR3 DNA: TGTGCCAGCAGCGTCGACAGGGGCTCCTACAATGAGCAGTTCTTC.

The chain couples TRBV28 to TRBJ2-5, with D unclear. Trimming left V 3 bases short and J 5 bases short, with 13 bases between. Germline lookup yields CDR1 MDHEN and CDR2 SYDVKM. The CDR3 loop spans 14 amino acids. The CDR3 nucleotides are TGTGCCAGCAGTTTTACCGGGTTTGAGGAGACCCAGTACTTC. It yields the protein CASSFTGFEETQYF.

This rearrangement joins TRBV5-4 to TRBJ2-3, with D perhaps matching TRBD2 (6 bases). CDR3 length: 15 residues. Germline loops: CDR1 SGHNT, CDR2 YYREEE (reference sequence). V lost 4 bases and J 0 bases, leaving 12 bases between the germline ends. The CDR3 coding sequence is TGTGCCAGCAGCGCGGGGCCGGATAGCACAGATACGCAGTATTTT. Amino acids: CASSAGPDSTDTQYF.

This clone occurred once. The V call is TRBV24-1, the J call TRBJ1-6; D gene ambiguous. Germline lookup yields CDR1 KGHDR and CDR2 SFDVKD. This CDR3 has 19 amino acids. Trimming removed 8 bases at V and 0 bases at J, with 22 bases between. The CDR3 protein is CATIPTRETPSSYNSPLHF. CDR3 sequence (DNA): TGTGCCACCATCCCGACAAGGGAGACGCCCAGCTCCTATAATTCACCCCTCCACTTT.

The chain employs TRBV6-5 and TRBJ2-7; TRBD2 aligns across 8 bases. CDR1 is MNHEY and CDR2 is SVGAGI in the germline V gene. J was trimmed by 2 bases and V by 7 bases; bases with no gene match: 7. This CDR3 is built from 14 residues. Here the CDR3 reads CASKAGGGTYEQYF. DNA for the CDR3: TGTGCCAGCAAAGCGGGCGGGGGGACCTACGAGCAGTACTTC.

The chain recombines TRBV5-6 with TRBJ2-7; TRBD2 agrees at 9 bases. Looked up from germline, CDR1 is SGHDT and CDR2 is YYEEEE. The CDR3 is made up of 14 amino acids. CDR3 sequence reads: CASRSGLASTDSFV. The CDR3 bases are TGTGCCAGCAGATCCGGACTAGCGAGTACGGACAGTTTTGTC.

This chain's CDR3 is CASRREGGPGEQYF. The CDR3 DNA reads TGTGCCAGCAGGCGAGAGGGAGGGCCCGGCGAGCAGTACTTC. J is TRBJ2-7 and V is TRBV2, with 7 nucleotides matching TRBD2. V shed 6 bases, J shed 6 bases, and the junction held 11 bases outside the gene matches. Germline V CDR1 and CDR2: SNHLY, FYNNEI. CDR3 length: 14 residues.

The chain recombines TRBV5-6 with TRBJ2-1; 9 nucleotides match TRBD1. Germline CDR1 SGHDT, CDR2 YYEEEE. V lost 4 bases and J lost 5; bases outside the gene matches: 19. CDR3 length: 19 residues. The CDR3 is CASSTEKTGTGSGNNEQFF. CDR3 nucleotides: TGTGCCAGCAGCACCGAGAAGACCGGGACAGGGAGCGGGAACAATGAGCAGTTCTTC.